These 10 T cell receptor beta chains share one sample of origin, sequenced in a study of control samples from healthy donors and cancer patients. The method was immunoSEQ multiplex PCR; TCRdb's version includes in-frame clones alone and lacks a portion of them. The sample holds 200,000 to 250,000 clones, about 95% seen once. The material sequenced was blood. The receptors were gathered from a man aged 45-60 years in good health.

This chain links TRBV25-1 with TRBJ1-6; D gene uncertain. CDR1 is MGHDK, CDR2 SYGVNS, per germline. The CDR3 is 15 amino acids. Trimming left V 4 bases short and J 10 bases short, with 17 bases between. For the CDR3, the DNA is TGTGCCAGCAGTGGAATATACGGGGTAGGATCACCCCTCCACTTT. It is translated as CASSGIYGVGSPLHF.

This chain connects TRBV3-1 (or the pseudogene TRBV3-2) to TRBJ2-3; TRBD2 matches at 11 bases. This CDR3 spans 17 amino acids. The germline V gene encodes CDR1 LGHDT and CDR2 YNNKEL (reference sequence). Trimming removed 2 bases from V and 4 bases from J; junction bases left unmatched: 8. As DNA, the CDR3 is TGTGCCAGCAGCCAAAATTTAGCGGGGGGGCTCGCAGATACGCAGTATTTT. This sequence encodes CASSQNLAGGLADTQYF.

The genes are TRBV24-1 and TRBJ1-2; 8 nucleotides align to TRBD1. CDR1 is KGHDR, CDR2 SFDVKD, per germline. The CDR3 length is 13 residues. With V trimmed by 7 bases and J by 3 bases, 3 bases remained unmatched. The CDR3 coding sequence is TGTGCCACCAGCCAGGGGGCGGACTATGGCTACACCTTC. Its translation: CATSQGADYGYTF.

This clone was observed a few times. One junction end does not reproduce the germline sequence, and a read error may be involved. The genes are TRBV2 and TRBJ1-2; 9 positions agree with TRBD1. CDR3 length: 11 residues. Germline V gene data show CDR1 as SNHLY and CDR2 as FYNNEI. The CDR3 DNA reads TGTGCCAGCAGTGACTACGACAGGGGGGCCTTC. The encoded protein is CASSDYDRGAF.

CDR3 DNA: TGCGCCAGCAGCCTGAACAGGGAGCTTCCTACCTACGAGCAGTACTTC. Its protein is CASSLNRELPTYEQYF. V is TRBV5-1 and J is TRBJ2-7, with D tentatively TRBD1 (6 bases). With 4 bases removed from V and 2 bases from J, the gap between germline ends came to 19 bases. CDR1 and CDR2 (germline): SGHRS, YFSETQ. There are 16 residues in the CDR3.

The chain couples TRBV7-2 to TRBJ2-5; D remains ambiguous. CDR1 is SGHTA, CDR2 FQGNSA, per germline. The ends were cut back, 4 bases at V and 5 bases at J, with 8 bases in the middle. This CDR3 spans 12 amino acids. The CDR3 nucleotides read TGTGCCAGCAGCTCATTATCGGAGACCCAGTACTTC. This encodes CASSSLSETQYF.

Turning to this clone: Different DNA sequences within this sample yield the same CDR3. The chain is built from TRBV18 and TRBJ2-2, with 9 positions matching TRBD1. The CDR3 contains 15 residues. Per germline, CDR1 KGHSH and CDR2 LQKENI. V lost 3 bases, J lost 3 bases, and 2 bases stayed unmatched. The CDR3 is CASSPRTGDTGELFF. The CDR3 coding sequence is TGTGCCAGCTCACCTCGGACAGGGGACACCGGGGAGCTGTTTTTT.

The chain has TRBV15 and TRBJ2-3; 10 bases agree with TRBD1. V shed 8 bases, J shed 1 base, and the junction held 0 bases outside the gene matches. Germline V gene sequence: CDR1 LNHNV, CDR2 YYDKDF (reference sequence). The CDR3 has 13 residues. Here the CDR3 reads CATGTGGTDTQYF. The CDR3 nucleotides are TGTGCCACCGGGACAGGGGGCACAGATACGCAGTATTTT.

This clone occurred once. The chain couples TRBV6-4 to TRBJ2-2; D is unclear. V lost 4 bases and J lost 2, with 8 bases in between. The length of the CDR3 is 14 residues. The germline CDR1 and CDR2 sequences are MRHNA and SNTAGT. For the CDR3, the DNA is TGTGCCAGCAGTGTTATGGGTAACACCGGGGAGCTGTTTTTT. Its protein is CASSVMGNTGELFF.

The chain combines TRBV28 with TRBJ1-5, with D tentatively TRBD1 (6 bases). This CDR3 spans 13 amino acids. V was cut by 6 bases and J by 4 bases, with 10 bases left in between. Germline-derived CDR1 and CDR2 are MDHEN and SYDVKM. CDR3 protein: CASSSTGNQPQHF. CDR3 coding DNA: TGTGCCAGCAGCAGTACAGGGAATCAGCCCCAGCATTTT.